This T cell receptor (beta chain) was identified during a study of blood T cell repertoires in COVID-19 (dated by TCRdb to about 2020). At the level of the whole study: Collaborator samples came from the United States, Italy and Spain and covered acute and convalescent phases of COVID-19. The material from the prospective study consisted of cDNA or gDNA derived from T cells, B-cell-depleted T cells, or PBMCs. Subjects who had been exposed to COVID-19, were actively infected with it, or had recovered from it provided the deeply sampled blood TCRbeta repertoires that made up the dataset. The repertoires were released in a freely available public database intended as a resource for research on the immune response to SARS-CoV-2. The samples were drawn from two sources: the first 160 participants of the ongoing ImmuneRACE study, and 1,254 subjects contributed by 6 global collaborators. The sample metadata nearly always contained a de-identified subject ID, COVID-19 status, age in years and sex. Where HLA class I and class II types were available, the types were taken from metadata supplied by the sample provider, not from assay-based typing. On the study overall, not on this receptor specifically: The amount of clinical and demographic metadata varied by source and participant and was provided uncurated.

This clone has just one count. It lacks a known antigen. No much larger clone is present one base from it, and per-base qualities are unavailable. Collaborating institutions collected whole blood in K2EDTA tubes following their own protocols. For TCRbeta analysis, collaborator samples were shipped as frozen whole blood, as isolated PBMCs, or as DNA extracted from either sample type. The germline ends are 21 bases apart after V is trimmed by 5 bases and J by 7 bases. The CDR3 covers 16 residues, taking in both the cysteine and the phenylalanine. The entry retains the CDR3 DNA only, 48 bases that are in frame from base 1. Per the germline V gene (reference sequence), SEHNR is the CDR1 and FQNEAQ is the CDR2. The immunoSEQ Assay, a bias-controlled multiplex PCR, was used to amplify TCRbeta CDR3 regions from genomic DNA. On the study's bioinformatics: Within the assay, amplification of reference gene primers was used to estimate how many nucleated cells each sample contained. To quantify the absolute abundance of each unique TCRbeta CDR3 rearrangement, sequence reads were collapsed and filtered. Productive Simpson clonality was computed per sample as the square root of Simpson's diversity index over productive rearrangements. TCRdb obtained this table from immuneACCESS and retained in-frame rearrangements with V and J assigned. These tables miss some clones; where compared with another copy, unresolved V genes account for less than half of the shortfall, and the remainder is unexplained. The D gene and trimming were derived from the DNA, and the V and J assignments and clone size from that table. The sample profile shows 65,000 to 90,000 clones; over 75% of them were found once. The ten largest clones take up approximately 4.6% of the sample.

The TCR originated in a human donor in a cohort sampled during active COVID-19. The specimen sequenced was peripheral blood. The V and J segments used are TRBV7-9 and TRBJ2-1; no D segment can be confidently identified. The encoded CDR3 is CASSPSHSTGQNEQFF. The sequenced DNA: TGTGCCAGCAGCCCGTCCCACTCAACGGGTCAGAATGAGCAGTTCTTC.